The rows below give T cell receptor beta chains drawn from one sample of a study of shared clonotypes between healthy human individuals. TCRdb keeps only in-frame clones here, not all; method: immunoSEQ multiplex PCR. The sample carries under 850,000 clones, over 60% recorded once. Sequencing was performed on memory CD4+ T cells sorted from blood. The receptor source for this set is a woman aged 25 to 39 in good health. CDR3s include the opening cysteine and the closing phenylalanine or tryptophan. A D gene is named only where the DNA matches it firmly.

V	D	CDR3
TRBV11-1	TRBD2	CASSFRWGGNIQYF
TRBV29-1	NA	CSVTQVSQDTEAFF
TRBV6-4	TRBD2	CASKPSGRTDTQYF
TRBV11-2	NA	CASSLSRGGAEYYEQYF
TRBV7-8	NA	CASSSRTFSDTQYF
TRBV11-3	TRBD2	CASSLAAGVQETQYF
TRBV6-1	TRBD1	CACSVGTGGEAQHF
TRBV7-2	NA	CASSFGGGYEQYF
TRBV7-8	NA	CASSPPGIPTGQFF
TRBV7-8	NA	CASSYQQKDTQYF
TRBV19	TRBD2	CASKDSGYSSYNEQFF
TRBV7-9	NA	CASSTRNSGANVLTF
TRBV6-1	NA	CATRDPNEKLFF
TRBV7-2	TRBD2	CASRRSGSSYEQYF
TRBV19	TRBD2	CASHTSGSTDTQYF
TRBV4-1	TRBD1	CASSRNRDRLSDTQYF
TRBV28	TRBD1	CASRPGTGLNTEAFF
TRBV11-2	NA	CASSLTVRTEAFF
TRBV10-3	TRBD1	CAISERQGRGDGYTF
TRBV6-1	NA	CASSEVLTIQPQHF
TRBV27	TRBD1	CASSLFGLGGTGGEKLFF